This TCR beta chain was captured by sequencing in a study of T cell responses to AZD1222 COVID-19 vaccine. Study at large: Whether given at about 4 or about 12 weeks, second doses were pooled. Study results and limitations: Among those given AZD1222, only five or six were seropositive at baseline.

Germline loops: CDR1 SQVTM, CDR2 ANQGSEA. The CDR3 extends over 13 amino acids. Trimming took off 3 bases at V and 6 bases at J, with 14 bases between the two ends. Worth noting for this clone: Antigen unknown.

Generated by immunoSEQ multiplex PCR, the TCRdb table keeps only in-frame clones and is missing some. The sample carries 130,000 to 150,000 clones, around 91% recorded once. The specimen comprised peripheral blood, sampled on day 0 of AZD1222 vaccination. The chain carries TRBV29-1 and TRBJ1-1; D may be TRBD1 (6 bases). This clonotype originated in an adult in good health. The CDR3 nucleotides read TGCAGCGTTGATCGAGGGGGATTCGCTGAAGCTTTCTTT. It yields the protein CSVDRGGFAEAFF.